This entry concerns a single TCR beta chain. The source of the sample is a study of technical replicates of blood from several donors. J lost 2 bases, V lost 3 bases, and 6 bases had no gene match. In germline, CDR1 is SNHLY, CDR2 FYNNEI. The CDR3 runs 16 residues. Clones were sequenced by immunoSEQ multiplex PCR, and TCRdb holds only the in-frame ones, with some missing. The table shows some 71,000 clones, with about 97% occurring only once. The sequenced sample consisted of T cells isolated from PBMCs. This sequence was found in a human donor in good health. V usage is TRBV2 and J usage is TRBJ2-3; 9 nucleotides align to TRBD2. The CDR3 spells CASSEASGTDTDTQYF. For the CDR3, the DNA is TGTGCCAGCAGTGAGGCTAGCGGGACCGACACAGATACGCAGTATTTT.